This TCR beta chain was captured in a study of blood T cell repertoires in COVID-19. The ends lost 5 bases at V and 0 bases at J; junction bases unmatched: 5. Germline lookup yields CDR1 SGHTA and CDR2 FQGTGA. The CDR3 is 15 residues long. Per the study methods: Estimation of nucleated cell counts relied on the amplification of reference gene primers. Some clones are missing from TCRdb's copy, which holds only in-frame ones; the method was immunoSEQ multiplex PCR. The V and J calls and clone size are taken from that table; D and trimming were inferred from the DNA. The sample holds about 200,000 clones, roughly 85% seen once.

The sequence was obtained from a man aged 55-75 years with active or convalescent COVID-19. Material: peripheral blood. This chain joins TRBV7-3 and TRBJ2-3; 7 nucleotides align to TRBD1. The CDR3 reads CASSPRDSSTDTQYF. CDR3 nucleotides: TGTGCCAGCAGCCCCCGGGACAGTAGCACAGATACGCAGTATTTT.